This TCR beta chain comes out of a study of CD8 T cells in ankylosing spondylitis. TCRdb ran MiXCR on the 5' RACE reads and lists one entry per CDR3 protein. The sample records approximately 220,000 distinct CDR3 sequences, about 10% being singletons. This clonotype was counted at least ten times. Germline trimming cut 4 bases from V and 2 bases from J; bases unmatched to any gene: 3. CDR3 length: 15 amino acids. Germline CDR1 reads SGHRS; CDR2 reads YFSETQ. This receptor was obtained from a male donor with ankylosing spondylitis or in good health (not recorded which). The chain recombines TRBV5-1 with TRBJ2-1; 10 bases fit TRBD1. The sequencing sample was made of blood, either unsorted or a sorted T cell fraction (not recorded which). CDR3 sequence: CASSQGQGPYNEQFF. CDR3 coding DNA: TGCGCCAGCAGCCAGGGACAGGGGCCCTACAATGAGCAGTTCTTC.